The 17 T cell receptor beta chains reported below all come from one sample, sequenced in a study of blood T cell repertoires in COVID-19. The protocol was immunoSEQ multiplex PCR, while the TCRdb copy is restricted to in-frame clones and leaves out a portion. The data hold 80,000 or so clones, with roughly 80% observed a single time. Sequencing used peripheral blood. These receptors originate from a woman in her 70s with acute or convalescent COVID-19.

The V gene is TRBV10-1, the J gene TRBJ1-2; D is unresolved. This CDR3 spans 13 amino acids. The V end was cut by 4 bases, the J end by 3 bases, with 9 bases between. Germline V CDR1 and CDR2: WNHNN, SYGVQD (reference sequence). The CDR3 bases are TGCGCCAGCAGTGTCGACACAGACTATGGCTACACCTTC. Protein sequence: CASSVDTDYGYTF.

The chain is built from TRBV5-1 and TRBJ1-1; D not certain. The germline V gene encodes CDR1 SGHRS and CDR2 YFSETQ. Trimming took 1 base from V and 9 from J, leaving 10 bases between them. The CDR3 covers 12 residues. The CDR3 DNA reads as TGCGCCAGCAGCTTGATCGGCAGGAAAGCTTTCTTT. Translation: CASSLIGRKAFF.

The chain joins TRBV2 to TRBJ1-2; the match to TRBD1 covers 9 bases. V lost 6 bases and J lost 4; bases outside the gene matches: 12. The CDR3 is made up of 16 amino acids. In germline, CDR1 is SNHLY, CDR2 FYNNEI. The CDR3 bases are TGTGCCAGCAGGGTTGACAGGGGGGATTTTGCCTATGGCTACACCTTC. Its translation: CASRVDRGDFAYGYTF.

J is TRBJ2-1 and V is TRBV7-3; TRBD2 aligns across 10 bases. The ends lost 4 bases at V and 7 bases at J; junction bases unmatched: 7. The CDR3 is 15 amino acids. Looked up from germline, CDR1 is SGHTA and CDR2 is FQGTGA. This CDR3 is CASSSSSGSRNEQFF. In DNA form, the CDR3 reads TGTGCCAGCAGCTCGTCTAGCGGGAGTCGAAATGAGCAGTTCTTC.

The CDR3 spells CASEEIGQYF. CDR3 in DNA: TGTGCCAGTGAGGAGATCGGGCAGTACTTC. The chain carries TRBV6-5 and TRBJ2-7, with D unresolved. V was shortened by 9 bases and J by 9 bases, with 12 bases between the two germline ends. This CDR3 is built from 10 residues. In germline, CDR1 is MNHEY, CDR2 SVGAGI.

This clone was observed once. The chain uses TRBV2 and TRBJ1-1, with 7 bases fitting TRBD1. The length of the CDR3 is 14 residues. V shed 6 bases and J 5 bases; nucleotides not matched to a gene: 9. CDR1 and CDR2 (germline): SNHLY, FYNNEI. The CDR3 here is CASRAGTVGTEAFF. The CDR3 nucleotides read TGTGCCAGCAGGGCCGGGACAGTGGGTACTGAAGCTTTCTTT.

The chain is built from TRBV7-2 and TRBJ2-2, with 12 bases fitting TRBD2. Germline V gene data show CDR1 as SGHTA and CDR2 as FQGNSA. The CDR3 length is 17 residues. V trimming: 3 bases; J trimming: 4 bases; junction bases outside the gene matches: 6. This chain's CDR3 is CASSFSSGRAGTGELFF. The CDR3 DNA sequence: TGTGCCAGCAGCTTTTCTAGCGGGAGGGCGGGCACCGGGGAGCTGTTTTTT. Full variable domain (outside the CDR3, taken from reference TRBV7-2 and TRBJ2-2): GAGVSQSPSNKVTEKGKDVELRCDPISGHTALYWYRQSLGQGLEFLIYFQGNSAPDKSGLPSDRFSAERTGGSVSTLTIQRTQQEDSAVYLCASSFSSGRAGTGELFFGEGSRLTVL.

The chain is built from TRBV29-1 and TRBJ2-7, with 9 bases lining up with TRBD1. The CDR3 runs to 14 residues. Germline CDR1 SQVTM, CDR2 ANQGSEA. J lost 0 bases, V lost 5 bases, and 5 bases had no gene match. As DNA, the CDR3 is TGCAGCGTTTTGACAGGGGGTTTCTCCTACGAGCAGTACTTC. Protein: CSVLTGGFSYEQYF.

The rearrangement joins TRBV11-3 to TRBJ2-1, with D perhaps TRBD1 (6 bases). V was trimmed by 0 bases and J by 7 bases, leaving 10 bases between them. The CDR3 spans 14 residues. The germline gives CDR1 SGHNT, CDR2 YENEEA. In DNA form, the CDR3 reads TGTGCCAGCAGCTTAGAAGGGGGTTTTAATGAGCAGTTCTTC. Translating it yields CASSLEGGFNEQFF. Supplemented by reference TRBV11-3 and TRBJ2-1, the full variable domain reads EAGVVQSPRYKIIEKKQPVAFWCNPISGHNTLYWYLQNLGQGPELLIRYENEEAVDDSQLPKDRFSAERLKGVDSTLKIQPAELGDSAVYLCASSLEGGFNEQFFGPGTRLTVL.

This sequence joins TRBV6-4 and TRBJ1-6; a possible D gene is TRBD1 (5 bases). Germline CDR1 MRHNA, CDR2 SNTAGT. V was shortened by 3 bases and J by 3 bases, with 9 bases between the two germline ends. This CDR3 region has 15 residues. CDR3: CASSEIDSYNSPLHF. In nucleotides, the CDR3 is TGTGCCAGCAGTGAAATTGACAGCTATAATTCACCCCTCCACTTT.

This sequence joins TRBV13 and TRBJ1-1, with 9 bases matching TRBD1. Germline assignment: CDR1 PRHDT and CDR2 FYEKMQ (reference sequence). The CDR3 is 15 amino acids. V was clipped by 1 base and J by 5 bases; unmatched bases: 5. CDR3 in DNA: TGTGCCAGCAGCTTAGAACGGGGGACAGGGACTGAAGCTTTCTTT. Its protein product is CASSLERGTGTEAFF.

The chain has TRBV29-1 and TRBJ2-2; D might be TRBD2 (6 bases). V gave up 5 bases and J gave up 3 bases, with 22 bases separating them. CDR3 size: 17 residues. Germline CDR1 and CDR2: SQVTM and ANQGSEA. The CDR3 reads CSVQPLGAGRDTGELFF. The DNA for the CDR3 is TGCAGCGTTCAACCCCTAGGGGCGGGAAGGGACACCGGGGAGCTGTTTTTT.

The chain employs TRBV6-5 and TRBJ2-7; 7 bases are a match to TRBD1. The CDR3 loop spans 14 amino acids. The J segment lost 5 bases and the V segment lost 7 bases, leaving 11 bases of the junction unmatched. Germline V CDR1 and CDR2: MNHEY, SVGAGI. CDR3 in DNA: TGTGCCAGCACCCTGACAGGGTCGTTCGACGAGCAGTACTTC. Translated, it gives CASTLTGSFDEQYF.

By sample fraction, this clone is large (0.1 to 1%). The chain is built from TRBV5-4 and TRBJ2-5, with a possible D match to TRBD1 (6 bases). Trimming removed 2 bases from V and 5 bases from J, with 13 bases in between. Germline V lookup: CDR1 SGHNT, CDR2 YYREEE (reference sequence). The CDR3 runs 14 residues. Here the CDR3 reads CASSFDHRAETQYF. CDR3 sequence (DNA): TGTGCCAGCAGCTTTGACCACAGGGCGGAGACCCAGTACTTC.

This clone was observed once. The chain combines TRBV5-6 with TRBJ1-4; D unclear. Germline lookup yields CDR1 SGHDT and CDR2 YYEEEE. The V and J ends lost 1 base and 4 bases respectively, with 14 bases between them. CDR3 size: 16 residues. DNA of the CDR3: TGTGCCAGCAGCTTGTTTCGGGAACGGAATAATGAAAAACTGTTTTTT. Protein sequence: CASSLFRERNNEKLFF. The entire variable domain, with the rest obtained from reference TRBV5-6 and TRBJ1-4, is as follows: DAGVTQSPTHLIKTRGQQVTLRCSPKSGHDTVSWYQQALGQGPQFIFQYYEEEERQRGNFPDRFSGHQFPNYSSELNVNALLLGDSALYLCASSLFRERNNEKLFFGSGTQLSVL.

The chain employs TRBV29-1 and TRBJ2-1, with 8 bases identical to TRBD2. The CDR3 has 12 residues. Germline V gene sequence: CDR1 SQVTM, CDR2 ANQGSEA. Trimming at V came to 6 bases and at J to 4 bases, leaving 2 bases not matched to a gene. CDR3 bases: TGCAGCGTAACTAGCGGATACAATGAGCAGTTCTTC. This codes for CSVTSGYNEQFF.

This clone is medium-sized. The genes are TRBV19 and TRBJ2-7; TRBD1 aligns across 8 bases. The trim removed 6 bases at V and 4 bases at J, leaving 5 bases unmatched. The CDR3 has 13 amino acids. Looked up from germline, CDR1 is LNHDA and CDR2 is SQIVND (reference sequence). The CDR3 is CASRAGGSYEQYF. The CDR3 DNA follows: TGTGCCAGTAGGGCAGGGGGCTCTTACGAGCAGTACTTC. The full variable domain, its missing parts supplied by reference TRBV19 and TRBJ2-7, is DGGITQSPKYLFRKEGQNVTLSCEQNLNHDAMYWYRQDPGQGLRLIYYSQIVNDFQKGDIAEGYSVSREKKESFPLTVTSAQKNPTAFYLCASRAGGSYEQYFGPGTRLTVT.